This T cell receptor (beta chain) is from a study of T cell responses to AZD1222 COVID-19 vaccine. Study observations and caveats: Sampling that yielded the repertoires occurred only after the peak T cell response.

This clone was counted a few times. The target antigen is unknown. Assay used: immunoSEQ multiplex PCR; TCRdb lists only in-frame clones, some missing. The sample has roughly 180,000 clones, approximately 90% seen once; the top ten hold roughly 3.1%. In germline, CDR1 is LNHDA, CDR2 SQIVND (reference sequence). Trimming removed 6 bases from V and 8 bases from J, with 11 bases in between. The CDR3 is made up of 13 amino acids. The chain is built from TRBV19 and TRBJ1-6, with D possibly TRBD1 on 6 matching bases. The sequence came from an adult in good health. The sequencing used peripheral blood, collected on day 0 of AZD1222 vaccination. The CDR3 DNA follows: TGTGCCAGTAGCCGGGACAACCATTCACCCCTCCACTTT. Its translation: CASSRDNHSPLHF.